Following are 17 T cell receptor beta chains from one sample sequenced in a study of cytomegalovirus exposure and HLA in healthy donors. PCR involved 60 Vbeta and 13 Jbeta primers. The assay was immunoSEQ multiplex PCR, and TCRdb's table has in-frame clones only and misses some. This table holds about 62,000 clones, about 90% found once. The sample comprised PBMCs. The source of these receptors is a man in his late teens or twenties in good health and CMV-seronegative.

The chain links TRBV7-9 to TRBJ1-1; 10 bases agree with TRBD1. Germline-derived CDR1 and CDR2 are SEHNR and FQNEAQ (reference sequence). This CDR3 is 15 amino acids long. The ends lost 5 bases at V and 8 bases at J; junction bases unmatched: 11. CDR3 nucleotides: TGTGCCAGCAGCCCTGACGGGACAGGGGACCGGGAAGCTTTCTTT. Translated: CASSPDGTGDREAFF. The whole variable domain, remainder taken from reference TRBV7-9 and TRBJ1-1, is DTGVSQNPRHKITKRGQNVTFRCDPISEHNRLYWYRQTLGQGPEFLTYFQNEAQLEKSRLLSDRFSAERPKGSFSTLEIQRTEQGDSAMYLCASSPDGTGDREAFFGQGTRLTVV.

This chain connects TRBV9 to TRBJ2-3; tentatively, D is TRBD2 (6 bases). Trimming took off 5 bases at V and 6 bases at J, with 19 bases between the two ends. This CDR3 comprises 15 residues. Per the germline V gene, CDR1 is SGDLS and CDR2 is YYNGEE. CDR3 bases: TGTGCCAGCAGTCTAACGGGGACTGGGGCGGATACGCAGTATTTT. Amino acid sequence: CASSLTGTGADTQYF.

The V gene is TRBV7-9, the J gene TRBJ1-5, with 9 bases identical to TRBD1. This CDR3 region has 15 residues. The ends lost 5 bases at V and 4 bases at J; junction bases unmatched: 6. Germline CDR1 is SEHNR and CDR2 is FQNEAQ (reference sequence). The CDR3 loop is CASSPGGQGNQPQHF. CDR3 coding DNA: TGTGCCAGCAGCCCCGGGGGACAGGGTAATCAGCCCCAGCATTTT.

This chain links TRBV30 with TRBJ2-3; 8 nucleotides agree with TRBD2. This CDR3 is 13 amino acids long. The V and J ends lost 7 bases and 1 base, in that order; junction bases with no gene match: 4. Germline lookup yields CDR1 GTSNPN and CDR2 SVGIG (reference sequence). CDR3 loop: CALSGGRTDTQYF. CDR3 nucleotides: TGTGCCTTGAGCGGGGGACGCACAGATACGCAGTATTTT.

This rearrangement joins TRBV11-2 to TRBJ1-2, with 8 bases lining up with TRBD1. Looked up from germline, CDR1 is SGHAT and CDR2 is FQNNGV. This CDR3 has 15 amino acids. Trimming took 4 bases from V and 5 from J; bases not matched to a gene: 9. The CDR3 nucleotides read TGTGCCAGCAGCTCAAACCCAACAGGGGGATATGGCTACACCTTC. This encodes CASSSNPTGGYGYTF. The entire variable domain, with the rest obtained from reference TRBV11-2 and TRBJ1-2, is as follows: EAGVAQSPRYKIIEKRQSVAFWCNPISGHATLYWYQQILGQGPKLLIQFQNNGVVDDSQLPKDRFSAERLKGVDSTLKIQPAKLEDSAVYLCASSSNPTGGYGYTFGSGTRLTVV.

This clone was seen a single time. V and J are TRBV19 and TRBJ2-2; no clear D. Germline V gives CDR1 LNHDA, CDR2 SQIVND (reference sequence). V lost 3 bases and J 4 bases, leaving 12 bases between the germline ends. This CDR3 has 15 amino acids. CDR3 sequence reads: CASSIQEISTGELFF. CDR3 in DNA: TGTGCCAGTAGTATCCAGGAAATCTCCACCGGGGAGCTGTTTTTT.

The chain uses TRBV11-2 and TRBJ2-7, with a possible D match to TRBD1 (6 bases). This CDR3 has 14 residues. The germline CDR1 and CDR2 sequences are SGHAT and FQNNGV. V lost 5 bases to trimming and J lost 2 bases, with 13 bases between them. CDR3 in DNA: TGTGCCAGCAGCGTTGACAGGCTCACCTACGAGCAGTACTTC. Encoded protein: CASSVDRLTYEQYF. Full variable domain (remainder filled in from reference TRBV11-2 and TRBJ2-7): EAGVAQSPRYKIIEKRQSVAFWCNPISGHATLYWYQQILGQGPKLLIQFQNNGVVDDSQLPKDRFSAERLKGVDSTLKIQPAKLEDSAVYLCASSVDRLTYEQYFGPGTRLTVT.

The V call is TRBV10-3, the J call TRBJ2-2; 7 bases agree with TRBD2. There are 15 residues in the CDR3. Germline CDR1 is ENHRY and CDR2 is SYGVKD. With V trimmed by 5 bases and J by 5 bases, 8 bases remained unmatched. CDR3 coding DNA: TGTGCCATCAGTCCAGACCGGCGGGGGACCGGGGAGCTGTTTTTT. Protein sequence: CAISPDRRGTGELFF.

Here the CDR3 reads CASSSEGANYGYTF. The CDR3 DNA reads as TGCGCCAGCAGCTCAGAGGGGGCTAACTATGGCTACACCTTC. This chain uses TRBV5-1 with TRBJ1-2; a possible D gene is TRBD1 (6 bases). Deletions cut 3 bases from V and 0 bases from J, with 9 bases between. CDR3 length: 14 amino acids. Germline V gene sequence: CDR1 SGHRS, CDR2 YFSETQ.

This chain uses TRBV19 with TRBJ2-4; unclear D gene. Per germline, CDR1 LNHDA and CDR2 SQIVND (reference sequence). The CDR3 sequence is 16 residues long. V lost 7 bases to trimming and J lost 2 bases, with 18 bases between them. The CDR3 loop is CASTNTVSAPKNIQYF. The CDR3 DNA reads TGTGCCAGTACCAATACAGTTTCTGCCCCCAAAAACATTCAGTACTTC.

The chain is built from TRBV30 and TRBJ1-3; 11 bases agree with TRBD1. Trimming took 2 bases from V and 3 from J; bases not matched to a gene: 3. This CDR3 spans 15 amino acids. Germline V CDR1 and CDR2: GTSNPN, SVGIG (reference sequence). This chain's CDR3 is CAWSRTGGVGNTIYF. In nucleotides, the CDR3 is TGTGCCTGGAGTCGGACAGGGGGCGTTGGAAACACCATATATTTT.

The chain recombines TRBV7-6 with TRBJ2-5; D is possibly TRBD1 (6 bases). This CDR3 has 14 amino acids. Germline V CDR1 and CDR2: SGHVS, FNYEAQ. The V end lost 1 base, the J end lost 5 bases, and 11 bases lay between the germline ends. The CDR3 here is CASSLETGHETQYF. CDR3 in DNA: TGTGCCAGCAGCTTAGAGACGGGACACGAGACCCAGTACTTC.

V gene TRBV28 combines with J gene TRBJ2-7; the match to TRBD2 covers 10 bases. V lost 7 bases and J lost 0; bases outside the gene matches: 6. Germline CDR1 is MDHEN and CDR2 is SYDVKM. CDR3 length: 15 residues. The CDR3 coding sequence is TGTGCCAGCAAAGTTAGCGGGGGGACCTCCTACGAGCAGTACTTC. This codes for CASKVSGGTSYEQYF.

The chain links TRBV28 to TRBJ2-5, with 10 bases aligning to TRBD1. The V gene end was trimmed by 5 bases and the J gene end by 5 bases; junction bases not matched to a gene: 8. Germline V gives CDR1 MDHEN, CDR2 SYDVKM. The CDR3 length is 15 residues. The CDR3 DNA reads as TGTGCCAGCAGTATAGGGGGACAGGGGATTGAGACCCAGTACTTC. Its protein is CASSIGGQGIETQYF.

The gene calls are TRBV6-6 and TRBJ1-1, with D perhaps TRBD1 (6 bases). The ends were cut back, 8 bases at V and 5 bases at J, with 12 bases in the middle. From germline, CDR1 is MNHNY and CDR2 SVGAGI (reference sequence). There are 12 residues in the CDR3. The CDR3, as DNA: TGTGCCAGCCTACAGGGCTGGACTGAAGCTTTCTTT. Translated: CASLQGWTEAFF.

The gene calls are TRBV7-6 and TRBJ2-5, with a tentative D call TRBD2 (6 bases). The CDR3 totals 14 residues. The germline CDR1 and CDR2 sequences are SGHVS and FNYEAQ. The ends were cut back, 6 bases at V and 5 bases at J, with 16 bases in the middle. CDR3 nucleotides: TGTGCCAGCAGGGAGGGGTCAGGAGGTGAGACCCAGTACTTC. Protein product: CASREGSGGETQYF.

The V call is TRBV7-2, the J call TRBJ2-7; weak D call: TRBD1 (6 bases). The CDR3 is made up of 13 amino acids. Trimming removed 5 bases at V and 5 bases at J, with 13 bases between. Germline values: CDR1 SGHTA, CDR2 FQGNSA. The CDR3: CASSPGGGHEQYF. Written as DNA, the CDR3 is TGTGCCAGCAGCCCGGGTGGGGGCCACGAGCAGTACTTC.